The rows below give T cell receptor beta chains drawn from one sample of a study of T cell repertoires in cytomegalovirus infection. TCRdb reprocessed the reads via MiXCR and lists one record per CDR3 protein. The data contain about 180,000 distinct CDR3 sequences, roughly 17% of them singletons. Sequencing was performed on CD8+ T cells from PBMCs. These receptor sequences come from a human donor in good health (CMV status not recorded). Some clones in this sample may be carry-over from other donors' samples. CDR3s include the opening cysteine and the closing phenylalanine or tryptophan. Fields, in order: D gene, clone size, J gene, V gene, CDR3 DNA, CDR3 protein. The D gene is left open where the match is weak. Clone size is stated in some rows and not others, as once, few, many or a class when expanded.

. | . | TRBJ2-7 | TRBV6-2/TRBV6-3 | TGTGCCCGCAGTTACGGCGCGGGACATCTTGGGAACTACGAGCAGTACTTC | CARSYGAGHLGNYEQYF
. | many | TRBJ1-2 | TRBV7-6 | TGTGCCAGCAGCTTCAACGAGGGCGGAGGACAGAACTATGGCTACACCTTC | CASSFNEGGGQNYGYTF
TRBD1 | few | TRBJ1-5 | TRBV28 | TGTGCCAGCAGCCACAGGGGACATCAGCCCCAGCATTTT | CASSHRGHQPQHF
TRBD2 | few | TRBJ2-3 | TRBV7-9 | TGTGCCAGCAGCTCCCTAGAGCGGGGGAGCACAGATACGCAGTATTTT | CASSSLERGSTDTQYF
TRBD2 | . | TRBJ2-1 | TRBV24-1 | TGTGCCACCAGTGAGGACCCACTAGCGGGGGGTGGGGTCTCCTACAATGAGCAGTTCTTC | CATSEDPLAGGGVSYNEQFF
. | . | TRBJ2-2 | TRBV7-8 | TGTGCCAGCAGCTCCTACACGACTTTCCCCGGGGAGCTGTTTTTT | CASSSYTTFPGELFF
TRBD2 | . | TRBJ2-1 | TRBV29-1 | TGCAGCGTTGAAGATTTAGCGGGGGGAATAAACTACAATGAGCAGTTCTTC | CSVEDLAGGINYNEQFF
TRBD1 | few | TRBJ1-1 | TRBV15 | TGTGCCACCAGCAGAGGAACAGGGGGTAACACTGAAGCTTTCTTT | CATSRGTGGNTEAFF
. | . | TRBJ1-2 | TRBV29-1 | TGCAGCGTTGAAAAAAGGGGAGCTAACTATGGCTACACCTTC | CSVEKRGANYGYTF
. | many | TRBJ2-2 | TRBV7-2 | TGTGCCAGCAGACTGATGAACACCGGGGAGCTGTTTTTT | CASRLMNTGELFF
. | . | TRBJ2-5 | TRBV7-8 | TGTGCCAGCAGCTTAGATGATCGAGCCGAGTACCAAGAGACCCAGTACTTC | CASSLDDRAEYQETQYF
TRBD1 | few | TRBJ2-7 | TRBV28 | TGTGCCAGCAAGTATCGGACAGGGAGCCCCTACGAGCAGTACTTC | CASKYRTGSPYEQYF
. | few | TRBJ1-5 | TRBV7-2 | TGTGCCAGCAGCTTAAGGTCAGGGTATAGCAATCAGCCCCAGCATTTT | CASSLRSGYSNQPQHF
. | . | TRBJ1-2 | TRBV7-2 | TGTGCCAGCACCCCTGGAGGGGGAAATGGCTACACCTTC | CASTPGGGNGYTF
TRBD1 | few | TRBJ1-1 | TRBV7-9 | TGTGCCAGCAGCTTAGGGGAGACAGGGATTGAAAACACTGAAGCTTTCTTT | CASSLGETGIENTEAFF
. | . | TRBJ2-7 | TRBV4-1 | TGCGCCAGCAGCCAAGGCTGGGGTCGGAGCTCCTACGAGCAGTACTTC | CASSQGWGRSSYEQYF
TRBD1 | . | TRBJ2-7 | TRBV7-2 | TGTGCCAGCGGGCAGGGGGTCATCTACGAGCAGTACTTC | CASGQGVIYEQYF
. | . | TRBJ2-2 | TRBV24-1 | TGTGCCACCAGTTTAGCCGGGGAGCTGTTTTTT | CATSLAGELFF
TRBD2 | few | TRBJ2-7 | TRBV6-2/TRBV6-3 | TGTGCCAGCAGTCCCACGCCGGGACTAGGGAATCACGAGCAGTACTTC | CASSPTPGLGNHEQYF
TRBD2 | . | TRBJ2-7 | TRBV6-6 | TGTGCCAGCAGTTTTCGGACTAGCGGGCCCCTGGAGCAGTACTTC | CASSFRTSGPLEQYF
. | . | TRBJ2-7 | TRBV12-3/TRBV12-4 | TGTGCCAGCAGTTTTTCTGGGTACAGGGACGAGCAGTACTTC | CASSFSGYRDEQYF
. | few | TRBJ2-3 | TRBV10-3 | TGTGCCATCAGTGAGTCTGGGAATCCCACTAGCACAGATACGCAGTATTTT | CAISESGNPTSTDTQYF
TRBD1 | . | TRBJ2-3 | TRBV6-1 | TGTGCCAGCAGTCGGACAGGGCCTAGCACAGATACGCAGTATTTT | CASSRTGPSTDTQYF
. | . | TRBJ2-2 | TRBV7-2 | TGTGCCAGCAGCCCTAGCTTTACCGGGGAGCTGTTTTTT | CASSPSFTGELFF
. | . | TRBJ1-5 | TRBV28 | TGTGCCAGCAGCCCTCAGAGGGCAGGGCTCAATCAGCCCCAGCATTTT | CASSPQRAGLNQPQHF
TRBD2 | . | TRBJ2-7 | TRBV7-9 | TGTGCCAGCCTTGGACTAGCGGGGGCCTACGAGCAGTACTTC | CASLGLAGAYEQYF
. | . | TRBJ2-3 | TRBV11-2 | TGTGCCAGCAGCTTAGACGGGGGGCGAGGCACAAATACGCAGTATTTT | CASSLDGGRGTNTQYF
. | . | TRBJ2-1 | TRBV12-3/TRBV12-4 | TGTGCCAGCAGTCCACCCCGGATCCCAGACTTCTCCTACAATGAGCAGTTCTTC | CASSPPRIPDFSYNEQFF
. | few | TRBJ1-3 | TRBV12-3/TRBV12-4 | TGTGCCAGCAGTTCCTGGGGGGGGGTGGCTGGAAACACCATATATTTT | CASSSWGGVAGNTIYF
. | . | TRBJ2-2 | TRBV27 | . | CASSTSQGTPAFGAGELFF